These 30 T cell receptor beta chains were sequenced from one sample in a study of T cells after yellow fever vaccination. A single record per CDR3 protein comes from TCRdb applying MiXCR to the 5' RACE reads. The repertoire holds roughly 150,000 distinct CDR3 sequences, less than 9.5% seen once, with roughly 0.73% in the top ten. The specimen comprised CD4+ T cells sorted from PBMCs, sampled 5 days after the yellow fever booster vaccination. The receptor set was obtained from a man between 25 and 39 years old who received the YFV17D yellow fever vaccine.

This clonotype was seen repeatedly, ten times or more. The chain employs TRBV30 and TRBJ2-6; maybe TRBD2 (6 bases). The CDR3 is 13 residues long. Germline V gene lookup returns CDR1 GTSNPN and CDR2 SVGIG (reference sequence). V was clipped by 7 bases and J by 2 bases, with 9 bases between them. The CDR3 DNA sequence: TGTGCCTCTAGGGAGGCTGGGGCCAACGTCCTGACTTTC. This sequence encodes CASREAGANVLTF.

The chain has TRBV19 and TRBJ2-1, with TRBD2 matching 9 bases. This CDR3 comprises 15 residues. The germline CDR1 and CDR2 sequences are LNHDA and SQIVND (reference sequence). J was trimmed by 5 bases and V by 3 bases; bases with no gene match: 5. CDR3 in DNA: TGTGCCAGTAGTATCGCAGCGGGAGGAAACAATGAGCAGTTCTTC. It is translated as CASSIAAGGNNEQFF.

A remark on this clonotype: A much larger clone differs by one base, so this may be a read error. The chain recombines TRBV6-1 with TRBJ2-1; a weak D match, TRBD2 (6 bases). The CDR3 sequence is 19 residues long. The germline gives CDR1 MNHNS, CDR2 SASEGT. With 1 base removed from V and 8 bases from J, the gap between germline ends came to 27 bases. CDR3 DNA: TGTGCCAGCAGTGAAGGGAGGGGTAGCGCCGGTGGGGGTTGGCATGAGCAGTTCTTC. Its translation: CASSEGRGSAGGGWHEQFF.

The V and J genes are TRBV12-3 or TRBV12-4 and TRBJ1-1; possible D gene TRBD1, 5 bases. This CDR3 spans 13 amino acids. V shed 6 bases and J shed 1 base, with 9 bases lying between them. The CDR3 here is CASRIGQNTEAFF. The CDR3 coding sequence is TGTGCCAGCAGGATAGGACAGAACACTGAAGCTTTCTTT.

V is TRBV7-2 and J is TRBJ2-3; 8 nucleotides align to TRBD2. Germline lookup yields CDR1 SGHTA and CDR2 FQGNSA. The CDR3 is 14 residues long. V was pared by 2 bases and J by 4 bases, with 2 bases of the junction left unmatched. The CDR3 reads CASSLKAGADTQYF. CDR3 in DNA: TGTGCCAGCAGCTTAAAAGCGGGGGCAGATACGCAGTATTTT.

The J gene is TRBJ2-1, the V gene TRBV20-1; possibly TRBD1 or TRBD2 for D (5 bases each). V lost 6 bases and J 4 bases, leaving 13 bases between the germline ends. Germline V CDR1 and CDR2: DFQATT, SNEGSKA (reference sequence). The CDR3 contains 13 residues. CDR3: CSAISGAYNEQFF. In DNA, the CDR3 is TGCAGTGCGATCTCCGGGGCTTACAATGAGCAGTTCTTC.

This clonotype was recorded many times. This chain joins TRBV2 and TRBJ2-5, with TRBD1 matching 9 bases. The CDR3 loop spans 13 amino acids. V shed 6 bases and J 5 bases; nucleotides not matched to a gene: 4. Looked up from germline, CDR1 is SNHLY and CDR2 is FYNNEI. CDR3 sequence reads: CASSPGTGETQYF. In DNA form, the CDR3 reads TGTGCCAGCAGCCCCGGGACAGGGGAGACCCAGTACTTC.

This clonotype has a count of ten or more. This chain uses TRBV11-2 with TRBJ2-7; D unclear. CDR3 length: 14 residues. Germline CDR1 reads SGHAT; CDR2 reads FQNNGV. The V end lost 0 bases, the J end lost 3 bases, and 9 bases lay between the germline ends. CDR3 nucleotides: TGTGCCAGCAGCTTAGATGAATTCGTCTACGAGCAGTACTTC. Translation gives CASSLDEFVYEQYF.

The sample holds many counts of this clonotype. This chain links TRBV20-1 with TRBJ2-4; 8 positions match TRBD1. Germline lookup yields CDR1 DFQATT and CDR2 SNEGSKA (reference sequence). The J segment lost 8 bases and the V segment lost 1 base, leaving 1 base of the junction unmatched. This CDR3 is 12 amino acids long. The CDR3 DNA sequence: TGCAGTGCTAGAGGACAGGGGCACATTCAGTACTTC. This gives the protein CSARGQGHIQYF.

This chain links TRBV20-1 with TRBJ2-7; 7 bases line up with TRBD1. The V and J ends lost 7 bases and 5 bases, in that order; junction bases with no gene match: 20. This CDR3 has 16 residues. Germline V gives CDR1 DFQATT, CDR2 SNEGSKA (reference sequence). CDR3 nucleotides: TGCAGTGTCTGGTCCCAGGCCCCGACAGGGCAAAACGAGCAGTACTTC. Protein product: CSVWSQAPTGQNEQYF.

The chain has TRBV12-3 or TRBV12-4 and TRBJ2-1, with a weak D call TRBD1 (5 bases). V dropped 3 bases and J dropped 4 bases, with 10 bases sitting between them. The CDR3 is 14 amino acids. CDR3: CASSFGAGYNEQFF. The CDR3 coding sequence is TGTGCCAGCAGTTTTGGGGCAGGGTACAATGAGCAGTTCTTC.

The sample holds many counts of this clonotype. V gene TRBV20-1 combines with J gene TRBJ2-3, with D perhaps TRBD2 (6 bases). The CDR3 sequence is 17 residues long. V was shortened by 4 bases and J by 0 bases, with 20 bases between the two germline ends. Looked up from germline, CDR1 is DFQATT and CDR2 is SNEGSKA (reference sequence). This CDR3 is CSATTISGYFSTDTQYF. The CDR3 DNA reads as TGCAGTGCTACTACCATTAGCGGTTACTTTAGCACAGATACGCAGTATTTT.

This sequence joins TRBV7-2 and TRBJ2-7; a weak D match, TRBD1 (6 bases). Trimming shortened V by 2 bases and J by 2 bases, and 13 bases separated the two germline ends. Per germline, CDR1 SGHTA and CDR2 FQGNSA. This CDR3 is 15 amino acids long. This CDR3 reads CASSLSPRQAYEQYF. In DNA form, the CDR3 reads TGTGCCAGCAGCTTATCCCCGAGACAGGCCTACGAGCAGTACTTC. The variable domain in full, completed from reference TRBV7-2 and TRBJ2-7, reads GAGVSQSPSNKVTEKGKDVELRCDPISGHTALYWYRQSLGQGLEFLIYFQGNSAPDKSGLPSDRFSAERTGGSVSTLTIQRTQQEDSAVYLCASSLSPRQAYEQYFGPGTRLTVT.

The CDR3 here is CASSLGPPTGLEQYF. CDR3 coding DNA: TGCGCCAGCAGCTTGGGACCCCCGACAGGGCTCGAGCAGTACTTC. The V call is TRBV5-1, the J call TRBJ2-7; the match to TRBD1 covers 7 bases. The CDR3 is 15 amino acids. CDR1 and CDR2 (germline): SGHRS, YFSETQ. Trimming at V came to 0 bases and at J to 6 bases, leaving 9 bases not matched to a gene.

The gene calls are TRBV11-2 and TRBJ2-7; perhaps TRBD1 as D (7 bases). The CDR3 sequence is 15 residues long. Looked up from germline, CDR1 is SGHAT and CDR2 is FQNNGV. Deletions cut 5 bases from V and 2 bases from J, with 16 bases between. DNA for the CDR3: TGTGCCAGCAGCGCCTCAGGGGGGCCCGCCTACGAGCAGTACTTC. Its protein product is CASSASGGPAYEQYF. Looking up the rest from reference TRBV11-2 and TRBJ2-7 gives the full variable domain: EAGVAQSPRYKIIEKRQSVAFWCNPISGHATLYWYQQILGQGPKLLIQFQNNGVVDDSQLPKDRFSAERLKGVDSTLKIQPAKLEDSAVYLCASSASGGPAYEQYFGPGTRLTVT.

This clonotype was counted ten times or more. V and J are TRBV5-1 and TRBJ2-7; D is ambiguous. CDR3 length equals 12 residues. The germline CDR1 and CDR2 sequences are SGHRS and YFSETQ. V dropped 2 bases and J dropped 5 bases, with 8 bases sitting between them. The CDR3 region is CASSLGRDEQYF. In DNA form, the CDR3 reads TGCGCCAGCAGCTTAGGCCGCGACGAGCAGTACTTC.

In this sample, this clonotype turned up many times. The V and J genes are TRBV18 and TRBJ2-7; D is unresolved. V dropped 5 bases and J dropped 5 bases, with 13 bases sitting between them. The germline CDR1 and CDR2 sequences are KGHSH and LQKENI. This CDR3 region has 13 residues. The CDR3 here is CASSAKGPDEQYF. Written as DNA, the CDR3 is TGTGCCAGCTCAGCCAAAGGACCCGACGAGCAGTACTTC.

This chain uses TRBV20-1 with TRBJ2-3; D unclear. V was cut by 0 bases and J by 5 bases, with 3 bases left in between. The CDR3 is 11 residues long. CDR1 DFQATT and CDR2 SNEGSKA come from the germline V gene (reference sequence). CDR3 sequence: CSARDQDTQYF. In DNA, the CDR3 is TGCAGTGCTAGAGATCAAGATACGCAGTATTTT.

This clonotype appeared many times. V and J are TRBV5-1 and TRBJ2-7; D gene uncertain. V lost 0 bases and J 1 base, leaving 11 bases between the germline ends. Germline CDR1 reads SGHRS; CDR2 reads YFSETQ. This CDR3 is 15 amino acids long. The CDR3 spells CASSLASTLSYEQYF. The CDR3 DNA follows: TGCGCCAGCAGCTTGGCCTCGACCTTGTCCTACGAGCAGTACTTC.

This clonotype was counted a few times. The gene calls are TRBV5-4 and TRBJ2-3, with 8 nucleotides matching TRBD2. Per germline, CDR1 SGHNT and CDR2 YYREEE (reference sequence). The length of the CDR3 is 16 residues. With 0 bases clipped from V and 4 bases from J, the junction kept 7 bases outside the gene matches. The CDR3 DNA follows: TGTGCCAGCAGCTTGGCCCCGACTAGCGTCCCAGATACGCAGTATTTT. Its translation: CASSLAPTSVPDTQYF. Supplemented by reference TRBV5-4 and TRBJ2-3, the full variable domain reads ETGVTQSPTHLIKTRGQQVTLRCSSQSGHNTVSWYQQALGQGPQFIFQYYREEENGRGNFPPRFSGLQFPNYSSELNVNALELDDSALYLCASSLAPTSVPDTQYFGPGTRLTVL.

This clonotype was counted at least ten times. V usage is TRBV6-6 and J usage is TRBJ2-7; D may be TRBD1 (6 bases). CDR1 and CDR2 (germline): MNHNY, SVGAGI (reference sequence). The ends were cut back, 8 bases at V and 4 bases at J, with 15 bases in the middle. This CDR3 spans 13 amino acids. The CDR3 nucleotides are TGTGCCAGCCAAGGAGCAGGGGTATACGAGCAGTACTTC. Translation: CASQGAGVYEQYF.

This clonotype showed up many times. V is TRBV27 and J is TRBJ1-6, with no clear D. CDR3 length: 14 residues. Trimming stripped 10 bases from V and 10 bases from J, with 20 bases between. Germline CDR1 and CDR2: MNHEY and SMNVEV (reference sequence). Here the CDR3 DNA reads TGTGCCACCTCCCCAGTGTTGCCCAGCTCACCCCTCCACTTT. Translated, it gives CATSPVLPSSPLHF.

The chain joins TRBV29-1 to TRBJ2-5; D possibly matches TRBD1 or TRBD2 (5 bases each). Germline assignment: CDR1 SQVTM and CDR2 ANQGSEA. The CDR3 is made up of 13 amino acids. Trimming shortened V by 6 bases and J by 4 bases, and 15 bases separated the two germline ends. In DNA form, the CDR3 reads TGCAGCGTACTTCTGGGGGACGGAGAGACCCAGTACTTC. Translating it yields CSVLLGDGETQYF.

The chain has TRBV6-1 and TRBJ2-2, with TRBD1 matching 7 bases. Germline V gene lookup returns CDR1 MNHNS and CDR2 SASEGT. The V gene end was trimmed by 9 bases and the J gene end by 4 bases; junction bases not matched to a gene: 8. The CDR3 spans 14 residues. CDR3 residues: CASKEQGSTGELFF. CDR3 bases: TGTGCCAGTAAGGAACAGGGGAGCACCGGGGAGCTGTTTTTT.

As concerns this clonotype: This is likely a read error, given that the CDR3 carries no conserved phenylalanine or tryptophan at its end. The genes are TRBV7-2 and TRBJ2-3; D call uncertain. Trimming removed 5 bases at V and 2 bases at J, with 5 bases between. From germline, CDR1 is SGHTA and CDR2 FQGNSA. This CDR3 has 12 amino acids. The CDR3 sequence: CASSPPTDTQYS. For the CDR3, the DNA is TGTGCCAGCAGCCCACCCACAGATACGCAGTATTCT.

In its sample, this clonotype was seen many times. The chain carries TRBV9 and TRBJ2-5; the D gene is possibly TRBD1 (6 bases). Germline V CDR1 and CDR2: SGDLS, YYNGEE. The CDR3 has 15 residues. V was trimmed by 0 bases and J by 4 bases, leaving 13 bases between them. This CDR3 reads CASSVGPGERETQYF. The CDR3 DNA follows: TGTGCCAGCAGCGTAGGGCCAGGGGAACGAGAGACCCAGTACTTC.

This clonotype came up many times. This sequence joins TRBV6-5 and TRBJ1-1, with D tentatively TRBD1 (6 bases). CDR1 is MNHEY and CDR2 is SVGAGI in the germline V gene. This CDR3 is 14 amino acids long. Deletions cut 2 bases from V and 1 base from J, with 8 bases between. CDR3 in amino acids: CASSYLQGNTEAFF. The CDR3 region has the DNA TGTGCCAGCAGTTACCTACAGGGGAACACTGAAGCTTTCTTT.

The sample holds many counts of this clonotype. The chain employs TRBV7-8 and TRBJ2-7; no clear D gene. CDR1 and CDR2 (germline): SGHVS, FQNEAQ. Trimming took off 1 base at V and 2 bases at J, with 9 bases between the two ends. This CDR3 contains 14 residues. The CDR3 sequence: CASSLERVAYEQYF. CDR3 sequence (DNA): TGTGCCAGCAGCTTAGAAAGGGTGGCCTACGAGCAGTACTTC. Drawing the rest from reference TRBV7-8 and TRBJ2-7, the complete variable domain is GAGVSQSPRYKVAKRGQDVALRCDPISGHVSLFWYQQALGQGPEFLTYFQNEAQLDKSGLPSDRFFAERPEGSVSTLKIQRTQQEDSAVYLCASSLERVAYEQYFGPGTRLTVT.

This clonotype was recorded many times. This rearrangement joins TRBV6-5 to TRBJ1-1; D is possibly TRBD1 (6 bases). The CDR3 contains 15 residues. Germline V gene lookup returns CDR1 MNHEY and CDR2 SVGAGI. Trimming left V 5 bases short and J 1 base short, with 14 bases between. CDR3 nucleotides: TGTGCCAGCAGTCATCGACAGGTCCAGAACACTGAAGCTTTCTTT. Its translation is CASSHRQVQNTEAFF.

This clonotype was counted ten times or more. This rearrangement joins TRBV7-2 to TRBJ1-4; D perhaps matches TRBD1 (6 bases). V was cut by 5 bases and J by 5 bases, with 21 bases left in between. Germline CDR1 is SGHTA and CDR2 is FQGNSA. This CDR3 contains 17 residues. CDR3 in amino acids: CASSVGAGTTSNEKLFF. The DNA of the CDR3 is TGTGCCAGCAGCGTGGGGGCAGGGACCACATCAAATGAAAAACTGTTTTTT.